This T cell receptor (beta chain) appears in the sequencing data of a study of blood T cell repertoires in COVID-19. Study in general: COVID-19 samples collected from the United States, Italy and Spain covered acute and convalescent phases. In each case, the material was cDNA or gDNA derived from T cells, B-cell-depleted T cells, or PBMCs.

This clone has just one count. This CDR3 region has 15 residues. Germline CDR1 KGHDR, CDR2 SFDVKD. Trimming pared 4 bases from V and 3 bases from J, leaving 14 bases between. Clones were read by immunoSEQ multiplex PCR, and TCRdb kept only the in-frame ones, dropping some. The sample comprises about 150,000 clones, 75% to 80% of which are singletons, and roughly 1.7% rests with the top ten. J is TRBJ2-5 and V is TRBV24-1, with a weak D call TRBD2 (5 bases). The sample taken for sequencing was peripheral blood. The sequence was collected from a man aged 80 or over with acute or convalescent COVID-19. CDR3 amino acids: CATSDPPGLEETQYF. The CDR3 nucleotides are TGTGCCACCAGTGACCCGCCGGGGTTAGAAGAGACCCAGTACTTC.